This TCR beta chain emerged from a study of cytomegalovirus exposure and HLA in healthy donors. Study outcomes and limitations: Sequencing probably produced one cluster of sequence variants that were highly shared. A missense variant in DCLRE1C was later tied to TCR beta V- and J-gene trimming.

There were likely unrecorded immune exposures, though donors were nominally healthy when sampled. CDR1 and CDR2 (germline): MNHNY, SVGAGI (reference sequence). The CDR3 has 15 amino acids. Trimming removed 6 bases at V and 0 bases at J, with 12 bases between. About this clone itself: Antigen: not known.

The PCR ran on 60 Vbeta and 13 Jbeta primers. The table came from immunoSEQ multiplex PCR; TCRdb's copy has only in-frame clones and leaves some out. The repertoire has approximately 160,000 clones, about three quarters of them found once; the top ten carry over 1.2%. This clonotype originated in a man between 18 and 35 years old in good health and CMV-seronegative. Sequenced material: PBMCs. The V and J genes are TRBV6-6 and TRBJ1-5, with a possible D match to TRBD1 (6 bases). This CDR3 reads CASSGGGLSNQPQHF. CDR3 coding DNA: TGTGCCAGCAGCGGGGGGGGCCTTAGCAATCAGCCCCAGCATTTT.